Following are 23 T cell receptor beta chains from one sample sequenced in a study of blood T cell repertoires in COVID-19. Data came from immunoSEQ multiplex PCR; TCRdb stores just in-frame clones and leaves some out. Of about 250,000 clones listed, about nine tenths are singletons. Sequencing used PBMCs or T cells enriched from blood (not recorded which). The source of these receptors is a man in his forties or fifties who had recovered from COVID-19.

The chain carries TRBV7-3 and TRBJ2-1, with 9 bases lining up with TRBD2. J gave up 3 bases and V 0 bases, and 6 bases lay outside the gene matches. Germline CDR1 is SGHTA and CDR2 is FQGTGA. CDR3 size: 17 residues. The CDR3 DNA follows: TGTGCCAGCAGCTTAACGCCTAGCGGGGCTCTCTACAATGAGCAGTTCTTC. Translation gives CASSLTPSGALYNEQFF.

Of note for this clone: The DNA is left out, because the CDR3 cannot be placed on it with certainty; the CDR3 is given as TCRdb lists it. This sequence joins TRBV27 and TRBJ1-2; TRBD1 is the table's D call, not checked against the DNA. The CDR3 extends over 14 residues, inclusive of both ends. Germline V gene data show CDR1 as MNHEY and CDR2 as SMNVEV (reference sequence). CDR3 protein: CASSSSDRNYGYTF.

The rearrangement uses TRBV7-6 and TRBJ1-1; D might be TRBD1 (5 bases). CDR3 length: 17 amino acids. V gave up 0 bases and J gave up 4 bases, with 18 bases separating them. Germline CDR1 SGHVS, CDR2 FNYEAQ. The CDR3 DNA sequence: TGTGCCAGCAGCTTAGCGAGGAAGGGGTTCGAGTCCACTGAAGCTTTCTTT. It yields the protein CASSLARKGFESTEAFF.

The genes are TRBV6-1 and TRBJ2-3; TRBD1 matches 7 bases. The CDR3 has 15 residues. Looked up from germline, CDR1 is MNHNS and CDR2 is SASEGT. Trimming at V came to 3 bases and at J to 4 bases, leaving 7 bases not matched to a gene. The CDR3 nucleotides are TGTGCCAGCAGTGAGACAGGGTTTAAAGCAGATACGCAGTATTTT. This gives the protein CASSETGFKADTQYF.

This chain joins TRBV2 and TRBJ2-5; 8 positions match TRBD1. The CDR3 is 17 amino acids. Unmatched junction bases numbered 10, after V lost 1 base and J lost 3 bases. From germline, CDR1 is SNHLY and CDR2 FYNNEI. In DNA, the CDR3 is TGTGCCAGCAGTGAAGACACTACCGGGACAGGAAAAGAGACCCAGTACTTC. Translation gives CASSEDTTGTGKETQYF.

The chain links TRBV10-3 to TRBJ1-3; TRBD1 agrees at 9 bases. This CDR3 is built from 13 residues. Germline V gives CDR1 ENHRY, CDR2 SYGVKD. Losses at the gene ends were 10 bases for V and 7 bases for J; bases not matched to a gene: 8. DNA for the CDR3: TGTGCCACCCTACAGGGGGCAGGGAACACCATATATTTT. Its protein is CATLQGAGNTIYF.

The genes are TRBV15 and TRBJ1-2; 8 bases agree with TRBD1. Looked up from germline, CDR1 is LNHNV and CDR2 is YYDKDF (reference sequence). Trimming at V came to 0 bases and at J to 8 bases, leaving 5 bases not matched to a gene. The CDR3 totals 14 residues. CDR3 nucleotide sequence: TGTGCCACCAGCAGAGAGGACAGGGAGGGAGGCTACACCTTC. Residues: CATSREDREGGYTF.

J is TRBJ1-1 and V is TRBV4-1, with TRBD1 as a possible D gene (6 bases). The germline gives CDR1 MGHRA, CDR2 YSYEKL. This CDR3 spans 14 amino acids. V dropped 2 bases and J dropped 5 bases, with 12 bases sitting between them. The CDR3 region has the DNA TGCGCCAGCAGCCAACTGGACAGTAGGACTGAAGCTTTCTTT. This encodes CASSQLDSRTEAFF.

The chain has TRBV10-3 and TRBJ1-5, with 11 bases that match TRBD1. J gave up 7 bases and V 0 bases, and 8 bases lay outside the gene matches. The CDR3 is 17 amino acids. Germline V CDR1 and CDR2: ENHRY, SYGVKD. CDR3 nucleotides: TGTGCCATCAGTGAGTCAATGGGACAGGGGGAGAGGCAGCCCCAGCATTTT. Its protein is CAISESMGQGERQPQHF.

A single count supports this clone. This chain links TRBV2 with TRBJ1-5; 7 bases line up with TRBD1. The CDR3 has 14 amino acids. CDR1 is SNHLY and CDR2 is FYNNEI in the germline V gene. With V trimmed by 4 bases and J by 7 bases, 7 bases remained unmatched. CDR3 protein: CASSGQGEEQPQHF. In DNA, the CDR3 is TGTGCCAGCAGTGGACAGGGAGAGGAGCAGCCCCAGCATTTT.

In DNA, the CDR3 is TGCGCCAGCAGCTTGGGACTAGCGGGAGTCCCCTCCGGGGAGCTGTTTTTT. It specifies CASSLGLAGVPSGELFF. V and J are TRBV5-1 and TRBJ2-2, with 12 bases lining up with TRBD2. The V and J ends lost 0 bases and 6 bases, in that order; junction bases with no gene match: 6. Per the germline V gene, CDR1 is SGHRS and CDR2 is YFSETQ. The CDR3 runs 17 residues.

This clone was found a few times. The chain has TRBV4-3 and TRBJ1-2; the match to TRBD1 covers 12 bases. The J segment lost 8 bases and the V segment lost 0 bases, leaving 7 bases of the junction unmatched. CDR3 size: 16 residues. Germline V CDR1 and CDR2: LGHNA, YSLEER. CDR3 in DNA: TGCGCCAGCAGCCAAGATTTGGGACAGGGGGCGCAGGGCTACACCTTC. This gives the protein CASSQDLGQGAQGYTF.

This clone was detected only once. The chain has TRBV30 and TRBJ1-2, with D tentatively TRBD1 (5 bases). This CDR3 has 14 amino acids. Germline V gene sequence: CDR1 GTSNPN, CDR2 SVGIG (reference sequence). V was clipped by 2 bases and J by 0 bases, with 10 bases between them. CDR3 residues: CAWSLGGANYGYTF. CDR3 coding DNA: TGTGCCTGGAGTTTGGGGGGGGCTAACTATGGCTACACCTTC.

The genes are TRBV5-1 and TRBJ2-1; D may be TRBD2 (7 bases). The CDR3 is 17 residues long. The germline V gene has CDR1 SGHRS and CDR2 YFSETQ. The V end was cut by 4 bases, the J end by 1 base, with 18 bases between. The CDR3: CASSESPGGTSYNEQFF. CDR3 in DNA: TGCGCCAGCAGCGAATCCCCGGGGGGCACGTCCTACAATGAGCAGTTCTTC.

This chain joins TRBV28 and TRBJ2-5, with 8 bases identical to TRBD2. V was pared by 5 bases and J by 5 bases, with 10 bases of the junction left unmatched. Germline V gene sequence: CDR1 MDHEN, CDR2 SYDVKM. The CDR3 extends over 15 amino acids. The CDR3 DNA follows: TGTGCCAGCAGTCAGCCGGGGGGGAGGGATGAGACCCAGTACTTC. Its protein is CASSQPGGRDETQYF.

V is TRBV30 and J is TRBJ1-2; 7 positions match TRBD1. This CDR3 has 15 amino acids. Germline trimming cut 0 bases from V and 2 bases from J; bases unmatched to any gene: 6. Germline V gene sequence: CDR1 GTSNPN, CDR2 SVGIG (reference sequence). The CDR3 reads CAWSVGQGVNYGYTF. The CDR3 coding sequence is TGTGCCTGGAGTGTTGGTCAGGGGGTCAACTATGGCTACACCTTC.

The V and J genes are TRBV30 and TRBJ1-3; D is unclear. Looked up from germline, CDR1 is GTSNPN and CDR2 is SVGIG (reference sequence). V lost 1 base to trimming and J lost 3 bases, with 4 bases between them. The length of the CDR3 is 12 residues. The CDR3 nucleotides are TGTGCCTGGAGTGACGGTGGAAACACCATATATTTT. Its translation: CAWSDGGNTIYF.

This chain links TRBV7-9 with TRBJ1-2; 7 positions agree with TRBD1. Germline V lookup: CDR1 SEHNR, CDR2 FQNEAQ (reference sequence). This CDR3 has 13 amino acids. Losses at the gene ends were 5 bases for V and 6 bases for J; bases not matched to a gene: 6. As DNA, the CDR3 is TGTGCCAGCAGCAAGAGACAGGGACATGGCTACACCTTC. It specifies CASSKRQGHGYTF.

This chain connects TRBV6-5 to TRBJ2-3; no reliable D call. Germline lookup yields CDR1 MNHEY and CDR2 SVGAGI. This CDR3 comprises 13 residues. V lost 4 bases, J lost 2 bases, and 7 bases lay in between. The DNA of the CDR3 is TGTGCCAGCAGTTCCCAGGTCACAGATACGCAGTATTTT. Protein product: CASSSQVTDTQYF.

The V and J genes are TRBV7-8 and TRBJ2-1; weak D call: TRBD2 (6 bases). Germline V lookup: CDR1 SGHVS, CDR2 FQNEAQ. Trimming pared 5 bases from V and 3 bases from J, leaving 11 bases between. CDR3 length equals 14 residues. Here the CDR3 DNA reads TGTGCCAGCAGCCCGACTAGGGACTACAATGAGCAGTTCTTC. This sequence encodes CASSPTRDYNEQFF.

V gene TRBV24-1 combines with J gene TRBJ1-5; TRBD1 aligns across 9 bases. The junction had 11 bases not matched to a gene; V was cut back by 3 bases and J by 6 bases. The CDR3 sequence is 17 residues long. CDR1 is KGHDR, CDR2 SFDVKD, per germline. CDR3 residues: CATSDQTGTGYSQPQHF. CDR3 DNA sequence: TGTGCCACCAGTGATCAAACCGGGACAGGGTACAGTCAGCCCCAGCATTTT.

This chain connects TRBV13 to TRBJ2-5; TRBD1 aligns across 7 bases. V dropped 4 bases and J dropped 4; count of bases not matched to a gene: 3. The CDR3 is 13 amino acids. Germline CDR1 is PRHDT and CDR2 is FYEKMQ (reference sequence). This chain's CDR3 is CASSSGQLETQYF. The CDR3 DNA reads as TGTGCCAGCAGCTCGGGACAGTTAGAGACCCAGTACTTC.

The V call is TRBV19, the J call TRBJ2-4; D is perhaps TRBD2 (5 bases). The ends were cut back, 1 base at V and 3 bases at J, with 13 bases in the middle. The CDR3 consists of 16 residues. CDR1 is LNHDA, CDR2 SQIVND, per germline (reference sequence). CDR3 sequence: CASSIVSGWDKNIQYF. DNA of the CDR3: TGTGCCAGTAGTATAGTTTCGGGGTGGGACAAAAACATTCAGTACTTC.